A single sample gave rise to the 23 T cell receptor beta chains below, sequenced in a study of OX40 agonist ivuxolimab in advanced cancers. TCRdb's table, derived via immunoSEQ multiplex PCR, lists solely in-frame clones and lacks some. The repertoire holds 75,000 to 90,000 clones, with more than 80% as singletons. The source material was CD4+ or CD8+ T cells sorted from blood, sampled in a trial of the OX40 agonist ivuxolimab. Receptors were obtained from an adult with an advanced solid tumor such as melanoma, head and neck, liver or kidney cancer.

The chain has TRBV29-1 and TRBJ2-7, with D possibly matching TRBD2 (6 bases). Trimming took 5 bases from V and 9 from J, leaving 20 bases between them. Germline-derived CDR1 and CDR2 are SQVTM and ANQGSEA. The CDR3 is 13 residues long. The CDR3 loop is CSVFRRDSPRQYF. In nucleotides, the CDR3 is TGCAGCGTTTTTCGCCGGGACTCCCCGCGGCAGTACTTC.

The V call is TRBV5-1, the J call TRBJ1-4, with D possibly being TRBD1 (5 bases). The length of the CDR3 is 14 residues. Germline assignment: CDR1 SGHRS and CDR2 YFSETQ. V was clipped by 3 bases and J by 7 bases, with 13 bases between them. CDR3 protein: CASSSRSGGEKLFF. The CDR3 DNA sequence: TGCGCCAGCAGCTCGCGGAGTGGGGGTGAAAAACTGTTTTTT.

The chain recombines TRBV6-1 with TRBJ1-1; 10 bases map to TRBD1. The CDR3 totals 15 residues. Per germline, CDR1 MNHNS and CDR2 SASEGT. Unmatched junction bases numbered 7, after V lost 6 bases and J lost 3 bases. The DNA for the CDR3 is TGTGCCAGCAGGGAGACAGGGGGCTGGGACACTGAAGCTTTCTTT. Translation gives CASRETGGWDTEAFF.

The count of this clone is one. V is TRBV7-2 and J is TRBJ2-7, with 8 bases aligning to TRBD1. With 4 bases clipped from V and 2 bases from J, the junction kept 7 bases outside the gene matches. The CDR3 extends over 15 amino acids. Germline V gene sequence: CDR1 SGHTA, CDR2 FQGNSA. The CDR3 DNA follows: TGTGCCAGCAGCTCATACAGGGGGGTCGCCTACGAGCAGTACTTC. This sequence encodes CASSSYRGVAYEQYF.

V is TRBV6-1 and J is TRBJ2-7; D may be TRBD2 (6 bases). V gave up 5 bases and J gave up 3 bases, with 11 bases separating them. This CDR3 is built from 13 residues. Germline V gene data show CDR1 as MNHNS and CDR2 as SASEGT. The CDR3 here is CASSSGLLYEQYF. CDR3 sequence (DNA): TGTGCCAGCAGTTCGGGACTCCTCTACGAGCAGTACTTC.

This clone was detected only a few times. V gene TRBV18 combines with J gene TRBJ1-1; D perhaps matches TRBD1 (6 bases). Trimming shortened V by 2 bases and J by 1 base, and 14 bases separated the two germline ends. The germline V gene encodes CDR1 KGHSH and CDR2 LQKENI. CDR3 length equals 16 residues. CDR3 sequence reads: CASSPLTGTENTEAFF. CDR3 DNA sequence: TGTGCCAGCTCACCATTGACAGGCACTGAGAACACTGAAGCTTTCTTT.

V is TRBV5-1 and J is TRBJ2-1; 11 nucleotides agree with TRBD2. V trimming: 4 bases; J trimming: 8 bases; junction bases outside the gene matches: 2. The CDR3 covers 13 residues. CDR1 is SGHRS, CDR2 YFSETQ, per germline. In DNA, the CDR3 is TGCGCCAGCAGCCCGGGACTAGCGGATGAGCAGTTCTTC. It encodes CASSPGLADEQFF.

This sequence joins TRBV9 and TRBJ2-7; D assignment may be TRBD1 or TRBD2 (5 bases each). The CDR3 loop spans 14 amino acids. V was pared by 3 bases and J by 2 bases, with 12 bases between. Germline CDR1 is SGDLS and CDR2 is YYNGEE. The CDR3 sequence: CASSEGTNAYEQYF. The DNA for the CDR3 is TGTGCCAGCAGCGAGGGGACGAATGCCTACGAGCAGTACTTC.

This clone was observed a few times. The J gene is TRBJ1-3, the V gene TRBV2; 8 bases are a match to TRBD1. There are 16 residues in the CDR3. After removal of 6 bases from V and 0 bases from J, the junction contained 7 bases not matched to a gene. Germline V gene data show CDR1 as SNHLY and CDR2 as FYNNEI. The CDR3 reads CASRSGQAISGNTIYF. The CDR3 DNA follows: TGTGCCAGCAGATCGGGACAGGCAATCTCTGGAAACACCATATATTTT.

The table lists this clone with a count of one. The chain has TRBV11-2 and TRBJ2-7; TRBD1 matches at 7 bases. Germline assignment: CDR1 SGHAT and CDR2 FQNNGV. The CDR3 has 12 amino acids. The V and J ends lost 5 bases and 6 bases, in that order; junction bases with no gene match: 4. The CDR3: CASSLGQAEQYF. In DNA form, the CDR3 reads TGTGCCAGCAGCCTCGGACAGGCCGAGCAGTACTTC.

The chain combines TRBV9 with TRBJ2-1; D is possibly TRBD1 (5 bases). Germline V gene lookup returns CDR1 SGDLS and CDR2 YYNGEE. V dropped 0 bases and J dropped 4 bases, with 11 bases sitting between them. This CDR3 is 15 amino acids long. The CDR3 protein is CASSVAQGRYNEQFF. The CDR3 nucleotides are TGTGCCAGCAGCGTAGCCCAGGGTAGGTACAATGAGCAGTTCTTC.

The chain links TRBV19 to TRBJ2-2; D is uncertain. V was shortened by 8 bases and J by 2 bases, with 3 bases between the two germline ends. CDR1 LNHDA and CDR2 SQIVND come from the germline V gene (reference sequence). The CDR3 runs 11 residues. DNA of the CDR3: TGTGCCAGTCGCAACACCGGGGAGCTGTTTTTT. It encodes CASRNTGELFF.

This chain uses TRBV5-6 with TRBJ1-4; D gene unclear. With 4 bases removed from V and 0 bases from J, the gap between germline ends came to 10 bases. The V gene's germline CDR1 is SGHDT and CDR2 YYEEEE. The CDR3 has 15 amino acids. CDR3 sequence (DNA): TGTGCCAGCAGCGCACTTAGCGCAACTAATGAAAAACTGTTTTTT. Its translation: CASSALSATNEKLFF.

J is TRBJ2-7 and V is TRBV6-1; 7 nucleotides line up with TRBD2. The J segment lost 7 bases and the V segment lost 1 base, leaving 13 bases of the junction unmatched. The germline V gene has CDR1 MNHNS and CDR2 SASEGT. This CDR3 is built from 16 residues. The CDR3 nucleotides read TGTGCCAGCAGTGAAGTTGCGAGCGGGGCCCTAAGGGAGCAGTACTTC. It codes for CASSEVASGALREQYF.

This chain joins TRBV18 and TRBJ2-1, with D possibly called TRBD1 or TRBD2 (5 bases each). V was clipped by 3 bases and J by 15 bases, with 30 bases between them. CDR1 is KGHSH and CDR2 is LQKENI in the germline V gene. This CDR3 has 17 residues. CDR3 residues: CASSPAPNPGPRPSLFF. CDR3 DNA: TGTGCCAGCTCACCGGCGCCCAATCCGGGACCTCGACCCAGTCTGTTCTTC.

The chain recombines TRBV6-6 with TRBJ2-4; TRBD1 is a possible D gene (7 bases). This CDR3 has 13 residues. The ends were cut back, 5 bases at V and 7 bases at J, with 12 bases in the middle. CDR1 and CDR2 (germline): MNHNY, SVGAGI (reference sequence). CDR3 loop: CASSAGQRNIQYF. The CDR3 coding sequence is TGTGCCAGCAGTGCGGGACAGCGGAACATTCAGTACTTC.

This chain links TRBV7-3 with TRBJ1-2; 7 bases fit TRBD1. The length of the CDR3 is 14 residues. The trim removed 4 bases at V and 5 bases at J, leaving 7 bases unmatched. Germline V gene sequence: CDR1 SGHTA, CDR2 FQGTGA. Here the CDR3 reads CASSSRQGGYGYTF. CDR3 coding DNA: TGTGCCAGCAGCTCCCGCCAGGGGGGTTATGGCTACACCTTC.

The chain couples TRBV7-9 to TRBJ1-4, with 8 bases lining up with TRBD1. Per the germline V gene, CDR1 is SEHNR and CDR2 is FQNEAQ (reference sequence). The CDR3 has 14 residues. The ends lost 5 bases at V and 5 bases at J; junction bases unmatched: 4. The DNA for the CDR3 is TGTGCCAGCAGCCTACAGGGGGGAAATGAAAAACTGTTTTTT. The encoded protein is CASSLQGGNEKLFF.

V is TRBV19 and J is TRBJ1-4; D perhaps matches TRBD1 (5 bases). CDR3 length equals 14 residues. The germline V gene encodes CDR1 LNHDA and CDR2 SQIVND (reference sequence). V was trimmed by 2 bases and J by 7 bases, leaving 11 bases between them. The CDR3, as DNA: TGTGCCAGTAGTATATCGGGGGGAAGTGAAAAACTGTTTTTT. As protein: CASSISGGSEKLFF.

J is TRBJ2-5 and V is TRBV9, with D perhaps assigned TRBD1 or TRBD2 (5 bases each). The DNA end favors TRBJ2-7, so the J call may be wrong. The V gene's germline CDR1 is SGDLS and CDR2 YYNGEE. CDR3 length equals 13 residues. The chain's CDR3 is CASSVRGEGEQYF. DNA for the CDR3: TGTGCCAGCAGCGTAAGAGGGGAAGGCGAGCAGTACTTC.

This chain links TRBV5-4 with TRBJ1-4; D uncertain. The germline gives CDR1 SGHNT, CDR2 YYREEE (reference sequence). The CDR3 runs to 14 residues. Trimming cost V 0 bases and J 3 bases, with 6 bases left between them. This chain's CDR3 is CASSLAGANEKLFF. DNA for the CDR3: TGTGCCAGCAGCTTGGCCGGAGCTAATGAAAAACTGTTTTTT.

This clone came up once. The chain links TRBV28 to TRBJ1-2; weak D call: TRBD1 (6 bases). CDR1 and CDR2 from the germline V gene are MDHEN and SYDVKM. The V end was cut by 6 bases, the J end by 4 bases, with 21 bases between. The CDR3 is made up of 16 amino acids. This CDR3 reads CASSYGWGARGYGYTF. In DNA form, the CDR3 reads TGTGCCAGCAGCTACGGTTGGGGGGCGCGGGGCTATGGCTACACCTTC.

This clone has just one count. The chain uses TRBV5-1 and TRBJ2-1; the D is unclear. The CDR3 is made up of 13 amino acids. CDR1 is SGHRS and CDR2 is YFSETQ in the germline V gene. The V end was cut by 2 bases, the J end by 6 bases, with 9 bases between. CDR3 sequence: CASSFGPLNEQFF. The CDR3 nucleotides read TGCGCCAGCAGCTTCGGGCCACTCAATGAGCAGTTCTTC.